The 29 T cell receptor beta chains below come from one sample, sequenced in a study of T cell responses to AZD1222 COVID-19 vaccine. Profiling relied on immunoSEQ multiplex PCR, and the TCRdb table lists in-frame clones only, not all of them. The sample holds some 130,000 clones, approximately 91% seen once. Sequenced here: peripheral blood, sampled on day 0 of AZD1222 vaccination. The source is an adult in good health.

The chain combines TRBV5-1 with TRBJ2-3, with D possibly being TRBD1 (5 bases). Trimming pared 1 base from V and 4 bases from J, leaving 10 bases between. Germline CDR1 and CDR2: SGHRS and YFSETQ. This CDR3 is 14 amino acids long. CDR3 DNA: TGCGCCAGCAGCTTGAGTCAGGGCCCAGATACGCAGTATTTT. Translated, it gives CASSLSQGPDTQYF. Complete variable domain (other parts from reference TRBV5-1 and TRBJ2-3): KAGVTQTPRYLIKTRGQQVTLSCSPISGHRSVSWYQQTPGQGLQFLFEYFSETQRNKGNFPGRFSGRQFSNSRSEMNVSTLELGDSALYLCASSLSQGPDTQYFGPGTRLTVL.

The V and J genes are TRBV28 and TRBJ1-1; D may be TRBD1 (6 bases). In germline, CDR1 is MDHEN, CDR2 SYDVKM. The V end lost 4 bases, the J end lost 0 bases, and 15 bases lay between the germline ends. The CDR3 spans 16 residues. The CDR3 nucleotides read TGTGCCAGCAGTTCCCGGCCAGGGGTAGTGAACACTGAAGCTTTCTTT. Its protein product is CASSSRPGVVNTEAFF.

The chain combines TRBV20-1 with TRBJ2-7; the match to TRBD2 covers 9 bases. The length of the CDR3 is 13 residues. The germline V gene has CDR1 DFQATT and CDR2 SNEGSKA (reference sequence). The ends lost 3 bases at V and 2 bases at J; junction bases unmatched: 2. The DNA for the CDR3 is TGCAGTGCTAGTCTAGCGGGGACCTACGAGCAGTACTTC. Its translation is CSASLAGTYEQYF.

This chain uses TRBV11-2 with TRBJ1-2, with TRBD1 as a possible D gene (6 bases). Germline CDR1 reads SGHAT; CDR2 reads FQNNGV. V gave up 5 bases and J gave up 4 bases, with 11 bases separating them. The CDR3 extends over 13 amino acids. DNA for the CDR3: TGTGCCAGCAGCCAGACAGGCCCCTATGGCTACACCTTC. Translated: CASSQTGPYGYTF.

The chain combines TRBV2 with TRBJ1-1; no clear D. The CDR3 sequence is 13 residues long. Trimming shortened V by 4 bases and J by 0 bases, and 6 bases separated the two germline ends. From germline, CDR1 is SNHLY and CDR2 FYNNEI. CDR3 region: CASSAQVNTEAFF. The CDR3 DNA is TGTGCCAGCAGTGCCCAGGTGAACACTGAAGCTTTCTTT. Looking up the rest from reference TRBV2 and TRBJ1-1 gives the full variable domain: EPEVTQTPSHQVTQMGQEVILRCVPISNHLYFYWYRQILGQKVEFLVSFYNNEISEKSEIFDDQFSVERPDGSNFTLKIRSTKLEDSAMYFCASSAQVNTEAFFGQGTRLTVV.

The chain couples TRBV28 to TRBJ1-5; D unclear. The V gene lost 6 bases and the J gene lost 0 bases, with 15 bases spanning the gap. Germline CDR1 reads MDHEN; CDR2 reads SYDVKM. The CDR3 has 16 residues. The CDR3 loop reads CASRDQRDYSNQPQHF. DNA of the CDR3: TGTGCCAGCAGGGATCAGAGAGATTATAGCAATCAGCCCCAGCATTTT.

The chain has TRBV29-1 and TRBJ1-1; 7 bases map to TRBD1. J was trimmed by 11 bases and V by 0 bases; bases with no gene match: 9. CDR3 length: 13 amino acids. Germline assignment: CDR1 SQVTM and CDR2 ANQGSEA. The CDR3 DNA follows: TGCAGCGTTGAAGATGGACAGCCCAGGGGGGCTTTCTTT. Translated, it gives CSVEDGQPRGAFF.

The chain joins TRBV9 to TRBJ2-7; TRBD2 aligns across 15 bases. CDR1 and CDR2 (germline): SGDLS, YYNGEE. V trimming: 5 bases; J trimming: 0 bases; junction bases outside the gene matches: 6. The CDR3 totals 17 residues. The CDR3 nucleotides are TGTGCCAGCAGTTTGGGACTAGCGGGAGGTTTCTCCTACGAGCAGTACTTC. Its translation is CASSLGLAGGFSYEQYF. Full variable domain (outside the CDR3, taken from reference TRBV9 and TRBJ2-7): DSGVTQTPKHLITATGQRVTLRCSPRSGDLSVYWYQQSLDQGLQFLIQYYNGEERAKGNILERFSAQQFPDLHSELNLSSLELGDSALYFCASSLGLAGGFSYEQYFGPGTRLTVT.

The genes are TRBV19 and TRBJ2-4, with no clear D. The germline V gene encodes CDR1 LNHDA and CDR2 SQIVND (reference sequence). The CDR3 has 13 residues. Trimming left V 5 bases short and J 8 bases short, with 13 bases between. For the CDR3, the DNA is TGTGCCAGTAGTGCACAAACTTGGTACATTCAGTACTTC. As protein: CASSAQTWYIQYF.

The rearrangement links TRBV19 to TRBJ2-6; D unclear. The V and J ends lost 5 bases and 0 bases respectively, with 8 bases between them. This CDR3 region has 15 residues. The germline V gene encodes CDR1 LNHDA and CDR2 SQIVND (reference sequence). The CDR3 DNA reads TGTGCCAGTAGTTGGTTGCCCTCTGGGGCCAACGTCCTGACTTTC. It specifies CASSWLPSGANVLTF.

J is TRBJ2-1 and V is TRBV11-2; 10 bases map to TRBD2. V lost 5 bases, J lost 8 bases, and 9 bases stayed unmatched. The germline V gene encodes CDR1 SGHAT and CDR2 FQNNGV. The CDR3 is 15 residues long. DNA for the CDR3: TGTGCCAGCAGCCAAACCGGGACTAGCGCGTATGAGCAGTTCTTC. It yields the protein CASSQTGTSAYEQFF.

The rearrangement uses TRBV12-3 or TRBV12-4 and TRBJ2-5; D is undetermined. This CDR3 has 12 residues. Trimming took off 3 bases at V and 5 bases at J, with 7 bases between the two ends. The CDR3 here is CASSLKIETQYF. In nucleotides, the CDR3 is TGTGCCAGCAGTTTGAAGATCGAGACCCAGTACTTC.

This clone was counted between two and nine times. V is TRBV24-1 and J is TRBJ2-1; TRBD1 matches at 10 bases. The CDR3 runs 19 residues. Germline V gives CDR1 KGHDR, CDR2 SFDVKD. Germline trimming cut 4 bases from V and 3 bases from J; bases unmatched to any gene: 14. The CDR3 DNA follows: TGTGCCACCAGTGACTACACCCCCGGACAGGGGGGGGACTACAATGAGCAGTTCTTC. Protein sequence: CATSDYTPGQGGDYNEQFF.

The gene calls are TRBV7-8 and TRBJ2-7; D is undetermined. This CDR3 region has 13 residues. Germline CDR1 reads SGHVS; CDR2 reads FQNEAQ. The V and J ends lost 0 bases and 2 bases respectively, with 5 bases between them. The CDR3 is CASSLAGTYEQYF. As DNA, the CDR3 is TGTGCCAGCAGCTTAGCAGGGACCTACGAGCAGTACTTC.

The J gene is TRBJ2-5, the V gene TRBV5-4; possibly TRBD2 for D (8 bases). Germline V gene sequence: CDR1 SGHNT, CDR2 YYREEE (reference sequence). The CDR3 covers 15 residues. Trimming took 2 bases from V and 2 from J, leaving 13 bases between them. CDR3 bases: TGTGCCAGCAGCTTAGGGGGCGGGGGGCAAGAGACCCAGTACTTC. Its translation is CASSLGGGGQETQYF.

The chain has TRBV10-2 and TRBJ2-7; 7 nucleotides align to TRBD2. J gave up 6 bases and V 11 bases, and 13 bases lay outside the gene matches. The germline V gene has CDR1 WSHSY and CDR2 SAAADI. There are 13 residues in the CDR3. CDR3 region: CAAAGASFGEQYF. The DNA for the CDR3 is TGCGCCGCGGCGGGAGCCTCCTTTGGCGAGCAGTACTTC.

V usage is TRBV19 and J usage is TRBJ1-5, with TRBD1 as a possible D gene (6 bases). V was cut by 5 bases and J by 0 bases, with 11 bases left in between. The germline V gene encodes CDR1 LNHDA and CDR2 SQIVND (reference sequence). The length of the CDR3 is 15 residues. The CDR3 nucleotides read TGTGCCAGTAGTCTTGGACAGTATAGCAATCAGCCCCAGCATTTT. This codes for CASSLGQYSNQPQHF. The entire variable domain, with the rest obtained from reference TRBV19 and TRBJ1-5, is as follows: DGGITQSPKYLFRKEGQNVTLSCEQNLNHDAMYWYRQDPGQGLRLIYYSQIVNDFQKGDIAEGYSVSREKKESFPLTVTSAQKNPTAFYLCASSLGQYSNQPQHFGDGTRLSIL.

The chain joins TRBV7-9 to TRBJ2-5, with 13 nucleotides matching TRBD2. Germline V gene data show CDR1 as SEHNR and CDR2 as FQNEAQ (reference sequence). After removal of 5 bases from V and 5 bases from J, the junction contained 17 bases not matched to a gene. CDR3 size: 19 residues. The CDR3 nucleotides are TGTGCCAGCAGCCGACTTCGGACTAGCGGGAGTGGGGGGGAGGAGACCCAGTACTTC. The encoded protein is CASSRLRTSGSGGEETQYF.

This rearrangement joins TRBV29-1 to TRBJ1-1; 10 bases align to TRBD1. The junction had 1 base not matched to a gene; V was cut back by 4 bases and J by 2 bases. Germline CDR1 SQVTM, CDR2 ANQGSEA. The CDR3 has 13 amino acids. CDR3 sequence reads: CSVGTGGNTEAFF. In DNA, the CDR3 is TGCAGCGTTGGGACAGGGGGAAACACTGAAGCTTTCTTT.

The J gene is TRBJ2-1, the V gene TRBV7-9; the D gene is possibly TRBD2 (6 bases). Trimming took off 4 bases at V and 8 bases at J, with 21 bases between the two ends. This CDR3 comprises 16 residues. Germline CDR1 and CDR2: SEHNR and FQNEAQ (reference sequence). The CDR3 coding sequence is TGTGCCAGCAGCTCGGACCGGGACTCGACGGCTTATGAGCAGTTCTTC. Protein: CASSSDRDSTAYEQFF.

This clone was detected a few times. V is TRBV28 and J is TRBJ2-5, with D perhaps TRBD2 (6 bases). Between the trimmed V and J ends, which lost 2 bases and 5 bases, there was a span of 15 bases. Per germline, CDR1 MDHEN and CDR2 SYDVKM. The CDR3 loop spans 15 amino acids. The CDR3: CASSLVGSGGETQYF. CDR3 bases: TGTGCCAGCAGTTTAGTCGGGAGTGGCGGGGAGACCCAGTACTTC. The full variable domain, completed using reference TRBV28 and TRBJ2-5, is DVKVTQSSRYLVKRTGEKVFLECVQDMDHENMFWYRQDPGLGLRLIYFSYDVKMKEKGDIPEGYSVSREKKERFSLILESASTNQTSMYLCASSLVGSGGETQYFGPGTRLLVL.

The chain couples TRBV3-1 (or the pseudogene TRBV3-2) to TRBJ1-5, with D maybe TRBD1 (6 bases). Deletions cut 1 base from V and 3 bases from J, with 10 bases between. Germline V gives CDR1 LGHDT, CDR2 YNNKEL (reference sequence). The CDR3 spans 15 residues. Written as DNA, the CDR3 is TGTGCCAGCAGCCAAGGGGGGCGCCCCAATCAGCCCCAGCATTTT. This encodes CASSQGGRPNQPQHF.

J is TRBJ1-1 and V is TRBV5-4; 9 bases align to TRBD1. The CDR3 extends over 15 amino acids. Germline trimming cut 4 bases from V and 4 bases from J; bases unmatched to any gene: 8. In germline, CDR1 is SGHNT, CDR2 YYREEE (reference sequence). CDR3 amino acids: CASSPPDRGGTEAFF. The DNA for the CDR3 is TGTGCCAGCAGCCCCCCGGACAGGGGAGGCACTGAAGCTTTCTTT.

CDR3 amino acids: CAISPRSPYEQYF. CDR3 nucleotides: TGTGCCATCAGCCCCAGGTCCCCCTACGAGCAGTACTTC. The chain links TRBV10-3 to TRBJ2-7, with no clear D. V lost 6 bases and J 2 bases, leaving 11 bases between the germline ends. Germline CDR1 is ENHRY and CDR2 is SYGVKD. The CDR3 totals 13 residues.

The chain links TRBV24-1 to TRBJ2-3, with D hard to call. Looked up from germline, CDR1 is KGHDR and CDR2 is SFDVKD. Trimming cost V 3 bases and J 4 bases, with 16 bases left between them. The CDR3 extends over 16 amino acids. CDR3 sequence reads: CATSDPGGTHPDTQYF. CDR3 nucleotide sequence: TGTGCCACCAGTGATCCCGGTGGTACTCACCCAGATACGCAGTATTTT.

This chain joins TRBV7-5 and TRBJ1-1. TRBV7-5 is designated a pseudogene. The length of the CDR3 is 13 residues. CDR3 in amino acids: CARSFRETKWAFF. CDR3 DNA: TGTGCCAGAAGCTTCCGGGAGACAAAATGGGCTTTCTTT.

The chain combines TRBV25-1 with TRBJ2-7, with 8 bases that match TRBD2. With V trimmed by 5 bases and J by 4 bases, 13 bases remained unmatched. There are 16 residues in the CDR3. Per germline, CDR1 MGHDK and CDR2 SYGVNS. CDR3: CASSPPYGRALYEQYF. The CDR3, as DNA: TGTGCCAGCAGTCCCCCGTACGGGAGGGCCTTGTACGAGCAGTACTTC.

The chain couples TRBV30 to TRBJ2-5, with D unresolved. This CDR3 comprises 11 residues. Trimming pared 5 bases from V and 0 bases from J, leaving 4 bases between. Germline loops: CDR1 GTSNPN, CDR2 SVGIG (reference sequence). CDR3 protein: CAWAYQETQYF. CDR3 sequence (DNA): TGTGCCTGGGCGTACCAAGAGACCCAGTACTTC.

The chain employs TRBV2 and TRBJ1-5; D is unresolved. Trimming stripped 2 bases from V and 0 bases from J, with 11 bases between. CDR1 and CDR2 from the germline V gene are SNHLY and FYNNEI. The CDR3 consists of 16 residues. CDR3 protein: CASSERVGDSNQPQHF. In nucleotides, the CDR3 is TGTGCCAGCAGTGAAAGGGTAGGAGATAGCAATCAGCCCCAGCATTTT.